These 17 T cell receptor beta chains were sequenced from one sample in a study of CD4 T cells in relation to SARS-CoV-2 and coronaviruses. Clones were sequenced by immunoSEQ multiplex PCR, and TCRdb holds only the in-frame ones, with some missing. The sample yields 40,000 or so clones, 80% to 90% seen once. The specimen was memory CD4+ T cells from PBMCs. The source is an adult with COVID-19.

This clone was seen once. This chain uses TRBV7-5 with TRBJ2-7; the table calls TRBD1, which could not be checked here. TRBV7-5 represents a pseudogene. The CDR3 extends over 14 amino acids. Here the CDR3 DNA reads TGTGCCAGGAATGGGGCGACTCGGGTGTGGGAGCAGTACTTC. Translation: CARNGATRVWEQYF.

The chain combines TRBV20-1 with TRBJ1-5; D is uncertain. Trimming left V 3 bases short and J 4 bases short, with 7 bases between. Germline V lookup: CDR1 DFQATT, CDR2 SNEGSKA (reference sequence). The CDR3 contains 12 residues. In nucleotides, the CDR3 is TGCAGTGCTAGTAGAGGGAATCAGCCCCAGCATTTT. This sequence encodes CSASRGNQPQHF.

The chain recombines TRBV5-1 with TRBJ1-3; D remains ambiguous. CDR3 length: 16 residues. CDR1 is SGHRS and CDR2 is YFSETQ in the germline V gene. The ends were cut back, 1 base at V and 0 bases at J, with 11 bases in the middle. CDR3 in DNA: TGCGCCAGCAGCTTGAGTGGGCCGAGCTCTGGAAACACCATATATTTT. Encoded protein: CASSLSGPSSGNTIYF.

The rearrangement joins TRBV6-6 to TRBJ2-3; TRBD1 matches at 7 bases. The germline V gene encodes CDR1 MNHNY and CDR2 SVGAGI (reference sequence). V lost 6 bases, J lost 3 bases, and 9 bases stayed unmatched. CDR3 length: 15 amino acids. CDR3 amino acids: CASRTHRGKTDTQYF. The DNA of the CDR3 is TGTGCCAGCAGGACCCACAGGGGAAAGACAGATACGCAGTATTTT.

The V gene is TRBV19, the J gene TRBJ1-5, with 8 positions matching TRBD1. This CDR3 has 17 residues. V was clipped by 7 bases and J by 0 bases; unmatched bases: 11. Looked up from germline, CDR1 is LNHDA and CDR2 is SQIVND (reference sequence). The CDR3 DNA follows: TGTGCCAGTAACGAGGACAGGGCGGGATATAGCAATCAGCCCCAGCATTTT. As protein: CASNEDRAGYSNQPQHF.

CDR3 amino acids: CAWSFVTTDEQFF. The CDR3 coding sequence is TGTGCCTGGAGTTTCGTAACAACCGATGAGCAGTTCTTC. The chain carries TRBV30 and TRBJ2-1; D gene ambiguous. V was pared by 2 bases and J by 8 bases, with 13 bases between. This CDR3 contains 13 residues. Germline V gene lookup returns CDR1 GTSNPN and CDR2 SVGIG (reference sequence).

This chain uses TRBV2 with TRBJ2-2, with 9 bases fitting TRBD2. J gave up 7 bases and V 2 bases, and 5 bases lay outside the gene matches. Germline assignment: CDR1 SNHLY and CDR2 FYNNEI. This CDR3 spans 15 amino acids. The CDR3 DNA sequence: TGTGCCAGCAGTGAATTAGCGGGAGCCAGCGGGGAGCTGTTTTTT. It codes for CASSELAGASGELFF.

The chain couples TRBV5-6 to TRBJ2-2, with no clear D. Trimming pared 0 bases from V and 6 bases from J, leaving 12 bases between. The CDR3 loop spans 15 amino acids. Germline V gives CDR1 SGHDT, CDR2 YYEEEE. The CDR3 protein is CASSLVHGVAGELFF. The CDR3, as DNA: TGTGCCAGCAGCTTGGTCCATGGTGTCGCCGGGGAGCTGTTTTTT. Supplemented by reference TRBV5-6 and TRBJ2-2, the full variable domain reads DAGVTQSPTHLIKTRGQQVTLRCSPKSGHDTVSWYQQALGQGPQFIFQYYEEEERQRGNFPDRFSGHQFPNYSSELNVNALLLGDSALYLCASSLVHGVAGELFFGEGSRLTVL.

The rearrangement uses TRBV6-5 and TRBJ1-5; possible D gene TRBD1, 6 bases. Germline assignment: CDR1 MNHEY and CDR2 SVGAGI. The CDR3 is 16 amino acids. Deletions cut 4 bases from V and 6 bases from J, with 19 bases between. The chain's CDR3 is CASSSMVAQGGQPQHF. The DNA for the CDR3 is TGTGCCAGCAGTTCAATGGTGGCACAGGGAGGTCAGCCCCAGCATTTT.

V is TRBV7-9 and J is TRBJ2-1; 8 positions agree with TRBD2. The CDR3 totals 15 residues. J gave up 4 bases and V 5 bases, and 7 bases lay outside the gene matches. Germline V gene data show CDR1 as SEHNR and CDR2 as FQNEAQ (reference sequence). CDR3 residues: CASSGRLANYNEQFF. The DNA for the CDR3 is TGTGCCAGCAGCGGAAGACTAGCGAATTACAATGAGCAGTTCTTC.

This sequence joins TRBV5-4 and TRBJ2-1; the match to TRBD2 covers 11 bases. Germline loops: CDR1 SGHNT, CDR2 YYREEE (reference sequence). This CDR3 spans 15 amino acids. With V trimmed by 6 bases and J by 3 bases, 5 bases remained unmatched. The CDR3: CASTRLAGIYNEQFF. As DNA, the CDR3 is TGTGCCAGCACCAGACTAGCGGGGATCTACAATGAGCAGTTCTTC.

This chain uses TRBV7-9 with TRBJ1-2; D uncertain. Germline CDR1 is SEHNR and CDR2 is FQNEAQ (reference sequence). V was trimmed by 1 base and J by 0 bases, leaving 12 bases between them. CDR3 length: 16 residues. CDR3 sequence reads: CASSLEYRGANYGYTF. DNA of the CDR3: TGTGCCAGCAGCTTAGAATACAGAGGAGCTAACTATGGCTACACCTTC.

The V and J genes are TRBV5-1 and TRBJ2-2, with 14 bases that match TRBD2. Germline V lookup: CDR1 SGHRS, CDR2 YFSETQ. The trim removed 4 bases at V and 7 bases at J, leaving 3 bases unmatched. The CDR3 runs 15 residues. The CDR3 DNA reads TGCGCCAGCAGCGGGACTAGCGGGAGAGGCGGGGAGCTGTTTTTT. Translating it yields CASSGTSGRGGELFF.

The chain uses TRBV7-9 and TRBJ1-6; a possible D gene is TRBD1 (6 bases). CDR1 is SEHNR and CDR2 is FQNEAQ in the germline V gene (reference sequence). The V gene lost 5 bases and the J gene lost 4 bases, with 12 bases spanning the gap. This CDR3 is 15 amino acids long. The CDR3 here is CASSPTGIYNSPLHF. In DNA form, the CDR3 reads TGTGCCAGCAGCCCAACAGGGATTTATAATTCACCCCTCCACTTT.

This clone came up once. The chain combines TRBV5-1 with TRBJ2-3; D possibly corresponds to TRBD2 (5 bases). Looked up from germline, CDR1 is SGHRS and CDR2 is YFSETQ. There are 15 residues in the CDR3. Trimming took 4 bases from V and 0 from J, leaving 12 bases between them. This chain's CDR3 is CASSRMAGSTDTQYF. CDR3 DNA sequence: TGCGCCAGCAGCCGCATGGCGGGTAGCACAGATACGCAGTATTTT.

The rearrangement links TRBV5-1 to TRBJ2-3; the D gene is possibly TRBD2 (5 bases). The germline gives CDR1 SGHRS, CDR2 YFSETQ. V lost 0 bases and J 1 base, leaving 9 bases between the germline ends. The CDR3 runs to 15 residues. The CDR3 region is CASSLEMGGTDTQYF. CDR3 coding DNA: TGCGCCAGCAGCTTGGAGATGGGAGGCACAGATACGCAGTATTTT.

CDR3 sequence: CASSFIKGGNQPQHF. CDR3 in DNA: TGTGCCAGCAGTTTTATCAAGGGGGGCAATCAGCCCCAGCATTTT. The chain is built from TRBV28 and TRBJ1-5, with D perhaps TRBD1 (6 bases). This CDR3 comprises 15 residues. V shed 3 bases and J shed 2 bases, with 11 bases lying between them. Germline assignment: CDR1 MDHEN and CDR2 SYDVKM.